A selection of T cell receptor beta chains follows, all from one sample in a study of T cells in Graves' hyperthyroidism and ophthalmopathy. Each CDR3 protein is one row after TCRdb ran MiXCR on the multiplex PCR reads. This sample has 380,000 or so distinct CDR3 sequences, with approximately 19% found just once. The specimen was blood. The receptor set was obtained from a woman younger than 35 with Graves' hyperthyroidism. The CDR3 runs from the conserved cysteine through the conserved F or W. D genes are given only for firm matches. Size is omitted from some rows. Given values are once, few, many or a class for expanded clones.

j_call | v_call | clone_size | d_call | cdr3_length | cdr3_aa | cdr3_nt
TRBJ1-1 | TRBV11-1 | NA | NA | 13 | CASSSGQNTEACF | TGTGCCAGCAGCTCAGGACAGAACACTGAAGCTTGCTTT
TRBJ2-7 | TRBV3-1 | few | NA | 11 | CASRGFKEQYF | TGTGCCAGTAGGGGGTTTAAGGAGCAGTACTTC
TRBJ1-2 | TRBV5-1 | many | NA | 18 | CASRRAEFGPKMPYGYTF | TGCGCCAGCAGGAGGGCCGAATTTGGGCCGAAAATGCCCTATGGCTACACCTTC
TRBJ2-7 | TRBV4-2 | many | TRBD1 | 13 | CASSHQGAYEQYF | TGTGCCAGCAGCCACCAGGGGGCTTACGAGCAGTACTTC
TRBJ1-2 | TRBV3-1 | many | NA | 12 | CANSLRTYGYTF | TGTGCCAACAGCCTTCGGACCTATGGCTACACCTTC
TRBJ1-1 | TRBV12-5 | many | NA | 13 | CASGLTMNTEAFF | TGTGCTAGTGGTTTGACCATGAACACTGAAGCTTTCTTT
TRBJ2-7 | TRBV4-2 | many | NA | 14 | CASSQDEISYEQYF | TGTGCCAGCAGCCAAGATGAGATTTCCTACGAGCAGTACTTC
TRBJ2-5 | TRBV30 | few | NA | 15 | CAWSLIWEAKETQYF | TGTGCCTGGAGTCTGATTTGGGAAGCGAAAGAGACCCAGTACTTC
TRBJ2-5 | TRBV11-2 | many | TRBD1 | 15 | CASSLVTGGVETQYF | TGTGCCAGCAGCTTAGTTACAGGGGGCGTAGAGACCCAGTACTTC
TRBJ1-5 | TRBV12-3/TRBV12-4 | many | TRBD1 | 13 | CASSSQGRQPQHF | TGTGCCAGCAGCTCACAGGGGAGGCAGCCCCAGCATTTT
TRBJ2-3 | TRBV28 | many | TRBD2 | 15 | CASSLAGGITDTQYF | TGTGCCAGCAGTTTAGCGGGGGGGATCACGGATACGCAGTATTTT
TRBJ1-5 | TRBV20-1 | NA | NA | 15 | CSARVGMGHNQPQHF | TGCAGTGCTAGAGTGGGGATGGGCCACAATCAGCCCCAGCATTTT
TRBJ2-2 | TRBV12-3/TRBV12-4 | many | TRBD1 | 13 | CASSGTASGELFF | TGTGCCAGCAGTGGGACAGCCTCCGGGGAGCTGTTTTTT
TRBJ2-7 | TRBV28 | few | NA | 12 | CASTKTAYEQYF | TGTGCCAGCACGAAAACCGCCTACGAGCAGTACTTC
TRBJ1-1 | TRBV12-3/TRBV12-4 | many | NA | 14 | CASSFGTSNTEAFF | TGTGCCAGCAGTTTTGGGACATCGAACACTGAAGCTTTCTTT
TRBJ2-7 | TRBV4-1 | NA | NA | 16 | CASSRQWVKYLYEQYF | TGCGCCAGCAGCCGCCAGTGGGTAAAGTATCTCTACGAGCAGTACTTC
TRBJ1-2 | TRBV30 | many | NA | 13 | CAGPSGDNYGYTF | TGTGCCGGGCCGTCAGGGGATAACTATGGCTACACCTTC
TRBJ1-1 | TRBV30 | many | NA | 14 | CAWRGDTRNTEAFF | TGTGCCTGGAGGGGGGACACCCGGAACACTGAAGCTTTCTTT
TRBJ2-7 | TRBV28 | NA | NA | 17 | CASSFSYDTWQSYEQYF | TGTGCCAGCAGTTTCTCCTACGACACCTGGCAATCCTACGAGCAGTACTTC
TRBJ1-2 | TRBV14 | many | NA | 12 | CASSQGLYGYTF | TGTGCCAGCAGCCAAGGGCTCTATGGCTACACCTTC
TRBJ1-3 | TRBV6-5 | many | NA | 14 | CASKDRYSGNTIYF | TGTGCCAGCAAGGACCGTTACTCTGGAAACACCATATATTTT
TRBJ1-1 | TRBV18 | few | NA | 16 | CASSPAGGKRNTEAFF | TGTGCCAGCTCACCGGCGGGGGGCAAAAGGAACACTGAAGCTTTCTTT
TRBJ2-5 | TRBV28 | many | NA | 14 | CASSPLRVQETQYF | TGTGCCAGCAGCCCGCTACGGGTCCAAGAGACCCAGTACTTC
TRBJ2-2 | TRBV5-1 | NA | NA | 13 | CASSLYRAGELFF | TGCGCCAGCAGCTTGTACAGGGCCGGGGAGCTGTTTTTT
TRBJ2-5 | TRBV19 | NA | NA | 13 | CASSAAGVETQYF | TGTGCCAGTAGTGCGGCAGGGGTTGAGACCCAGTACTTC
TRBJ2-5 | TRBV9 | many | TRBD2 | 15 | CASSVEAGRGETQYF | TGTGCCAGCAGCGTAGAGGCGGGGAGGGGAGAGACCCAGTACTTC
TRBJ2-7 | TRBV20-1 | many | TRBD2 | 16 | CSARDAAGGKTYEQYF | TGCAGTGCTAGAGATGCAGCGGGGGGGAAAACCTACGAGCAGTACTTC
TRBJ2-4 | TRBV7-2 | many | NA | 15 | CASSSDGLAKNIQYF | TGTGCCAGCAGCTCGGACGGGTTGGCCAAAAACATTCAGTACTTC
TRBJ2-5 | TRBV5-6 | NA | NA | 11 | CASSILETQYF | TGTGCCAGCAGCATCCTGGAGACCCAGTACTTC
TRBJ1-2 | TRBV7-8 | many | NA | 13 | CASSLWDSVGYTF | TGTGCCAGCAGCCTATGGGACTCCGTGGGCTACACCTTC
TRBJ2-5 | TRBV5-1 | many | TRBD2 | 15 | CASSPLAGRAETQYF | TGCGCCAGCAGCCCCCTAGCGGGCAGGGCAGAGACCCAGTACTTC
TRBJ2-6 | TRBV10-3 | NA | NA | 18 | CAISEYGGVSSGANVLTF | TGTGCCATCAGTGAGTATGGGGGCGTCAGCTCTGGGGCCAACGTCCTGACTTTC
TRBJ2-2 | TRBV4-2 | many | NA | 16 | CASSDPRVGLAGELFF | TGTGCCAGCAGCGACCCCAGGGTTGGCTTGGCCGGGGAGCTGTTTTTT
TRBJ1-2 | TRBV12-3/TRBV12-4 | NA | NA | 13 | CASSFLALEGYTF | TGTGCCAGCAGTTTCTTGGCCCTGGAGGGCTACACCTTC
TRBJ1-2 | TRBV3-1 | NA | NA | 13 | CASSRGGSWGYTF | TGTGCCAGCAGCCGAGGGGGGTCTTGGGGCTACACCTTC
TRBJ2-2 | TRBV12-3/TRBV12-4 | many | NA | 15 | CASSFQGGRTGELFF | TGTGCCAGCAGTTTTCAAGGGGGGCGAACCGGGGAGCTGTTTTTT